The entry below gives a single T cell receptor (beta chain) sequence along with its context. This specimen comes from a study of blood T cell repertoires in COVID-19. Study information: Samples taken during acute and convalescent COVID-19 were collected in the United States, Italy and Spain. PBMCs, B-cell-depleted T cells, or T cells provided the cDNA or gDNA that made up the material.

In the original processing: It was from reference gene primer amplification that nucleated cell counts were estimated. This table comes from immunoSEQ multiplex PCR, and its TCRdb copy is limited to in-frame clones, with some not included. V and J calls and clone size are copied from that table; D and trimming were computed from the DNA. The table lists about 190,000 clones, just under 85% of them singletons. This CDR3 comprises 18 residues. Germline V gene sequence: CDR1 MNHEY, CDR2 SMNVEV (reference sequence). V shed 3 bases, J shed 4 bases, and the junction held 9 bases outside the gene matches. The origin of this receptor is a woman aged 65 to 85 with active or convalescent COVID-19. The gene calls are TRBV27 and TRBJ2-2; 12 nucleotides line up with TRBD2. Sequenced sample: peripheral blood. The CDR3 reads CASSFRPGGLAGTGELFF. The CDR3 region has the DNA TGTGCCAGCAGTTTCCGACCCGGGGGACTAGCGGGCACCGGGGAGCTGTTTTTT.